The 7 T cell receptor beta chains below all came from one sample that was sequenced in a study of lung T cells in sarcoidosis with Löfgren's syndrome. TCRdb reanalysed the reads using MiXCR and keeps one entry per CDR3 protein. The table includes some 19,000 distinct CDR3 sequences, roughly 21% detected once. The sequenced sample was CD4+ T cells from bronchoalveolar lavage. Receptors originate from a human donor with sarcoidosis (Löfgren's syndrome or another form), or a control subject (not recorded which).

This clonotype was seen many times. This sequence joins TRBV7-2 and TRBJ2-7; a weak D match, TRBD1 (5 bases). The length of the CDR3 is 14 residues. The germline gives CDR1 SGHTA, CDR2 FQGNSA. V was trimmed by 5 bases and J by 3 bases, leaving 14 bases between them. The CDR3: CASSPGHSYYEQYF. CDR3 coding DNA: TGTGCCAGCAGCCCAGGACACTCGTACTACGAGCAGTACTTC.

As for this clonotype: Because it lacks the conserved phenylalanine or tryptophan at the end, this CDR3 is likely a read error. The chain uses TRBV30 and TRBJ2-3, with D perhaps TRBD1 (5 bases). Germline CDR1 GTSNPN, CDR2 SVGIG (reference sequence). The ends were cut back, 2 bases at V and 0 bases at J, with 21 bases in the middle. This CDR3 is 18 amino acids long. CDR3 nucleotides: TGTGCCTGGAGTCGACAGAGTTTCGGTTCCGGTAGCACAGATACGCAGTATCTT. Its translation is CAWSRQSFGSGSTDTQYL.

In this sample, this clonotype turned up many times. The gene calls are TRBV4-2 and TRBJ2-7; 7 bases are a match to TRBD2. The germline gives CDR1 LGHNA, CDR2 YNFKEQ. The V segment lost 0 bases and the J segment 7 bases; nucleotides outside the gene matches: 9. The CDR3 contains 15 residues. CDR3 protein: CASSQEASGSREQYF. CDR3 nucleotides: TGTGCCAGCAGCCAAGAGGCTAGCGGTTCACGGGAGCAGTACTTC.

Many counts were recorded for this clonotype. The DNA for the CDR3 is TGTGCCAGCAGCATACCACAGGGGCCCTACAATGAGCAGTTCTTC. Translating it yields CASSIPQGPYNEQFF. This sequence joins TRBV7-2 and TRBJ2-1, with TRBD1 matching 7 bases. J gave up 2 bases and V 5 bases, and 6 bases lay outside the gene matches. Germline assignment: CDR1 SGHTA and CDR2 FQGNSA. CDR3 length equals 15 residues.

As regards this clonotype: A much larger clone sits a single nucleotide away, making a read error possible. The V call is TRBV20-1, the J call TRBJ2-5; D is tentatively TRBD1 or TRBD2 (6 bases each). V was pared by 4 bases and J by 4 bases, with 13 bases between. Germline CDR1 is DFQATT and CDR2 is SNEGSKA (reference sequence). The CDR3 covers 13 residues. CDR3 amino acids: CSATQGGGETQYF. CDR3 bases: TGCAGTGCTACCCAAGGGGGAGGAGAGACCCAGTACTTC.

This clonotype was found many times. The chain recombines TRBV18 with TRBJ2-3; D is unresolved. Trimming took 4 bases from V and 0 from J, leaving 8 bases between them. Per the germline V gene, CDR1 is KGHSH and CDR2 is LQKENI. This CDR3 has 14 residues. DNA for the CDR3: TGTGCCAGCTCACTCTTTGAAAGCACAGATACGCAGTATTTT. Protein product: CASSLFESTDTQYF.

V gene TRBV30 combines with J gene TRBJ2-5; a weak D match, TRBD2 (7 bases). The CDR3 length is 13 residues. V shed 7 bases and J shed 3 bases, with 15 bases lying between them. Per the germline V gene, CDR1 is GTSNPN and CDR2 is SVGIG (reference sequence). CDR3 sequence: CAFSEGGEETQYF. CDR3 in DNA: TGTGCCTTTTCTGAGGGGGGGGAAGAGACCCAGTACTTC.